These 8 T cell receptor beta chains originate from one sample sequenced in a study of T-cell reconstitution after alpha-beta-depleted transplantation in children. Unique molecular identifiers were used to barcode this TCRbeta library. TCRdb re-called the PCR reads with MiXCR, one entry per CDR3 protein. The sample consists of under 450,000 distinct CDR3 sequences, about an eighth of them appearing once. The specimen was PBMCs, collected from the stem cell graft. Receptor source: a human donor who donated a stem cell graft to a child with Fanconi anemia.

V is TRBV9 and J is TRBJ1-2, with 7 bases lining up with TRBD1. The CDR3 runs 14 residues. From germline, CDR1 is SGDLS and CDR2 YYNGEE. After removal of 2 bases from V and 4 bases from J, the junction contained 5 bases not matched to a gene. The CDR3 sequence: CASSVGGGIYGYTF. CDR3 in DNA: TGTGCCAGCAGCGTGGGAGGGGGCATCTATGGCTACACCTTC.

This clonotype was detected ten times or more. This chain links TRBV20-1 with TRBJ2-3, with D perhaps matching TRBD2 (6 bases). Trimming pared 3 bases from V and 6 bases from J, leaving 16 bases between. CDR1 and CDR2 (germline): DFQATT, SNEGSKA (reference sequence). The length of the CDR3 is 14 residues. For the CDR3, the DNA is TGCAGTGCTAGTCCCCTTGCTAGCGACGATACGCAGTATTTT. Amino acid sequence: CSASPLASDDTQYF.

This sequence joins TRBV15 and TRBJ2-1; D not resolved. The germline V and J ends were trimmed by 3 bases and 3 bases, with 12 bases remaining between them. The germline CDR1 and CDR2 sequences are LNHNV and YYDKDF (reference sequence). CDR3 length: 15 residues. The CDR3 DNA reads as TGTGCCACCAGCAGTGGGCCGGCCGACTACAATGAGCAGTTCTTC. Translated, it gives CATSSGPADYNEQFF.

The J gene is TRBJ1-4, the V gene TRBV28; 7 nucleotides align to TRBD1. The V and J ends lost 5 bases and 8 bases, in that order; junction bases with no gene match: 11. The CDR3 extends over 15 amino acids. Germline values: CDR1 MDHEN, CDR2 SYDVKM. The CDR3 bases are TGTGCCAGCAGTACATCGACAGGGTTTATCGAAAAACTGTTTTTT. It yields the protein CASSTSTGFIEKLFF.

This sequence joins TRBV29-1 and TRBJ1-5, with TRBD1 matching over 8 bases. This CDR3 spans 13 amino acids. Germline V gives CDR1 SQVTM, CDR2 ANQGSEA. The ends lost 6 bases at V and 4 bases at J; junction bases unmatched: 5. The chain's CDR3 is CSVGQGLNQPQHF. Here the CDR3 DNA reads TGCAGCGTAGGACAGGGACTTAATCAGCCCCAGCATTTT.

This clonotype was picked up a small number of times. J is TRBJ2-3 and V is TRBV6-2 or TRBV6-3; D uncertain. The ends were cut back, 6 bases at V and 15 bases at J, with 16 bases in the middle. The CDR3 is 11 amino acids. CDR1 and CDR2 (germline): MNHEY, SVGEGT. This chain's CDR3 is CASRNGVPQYF. CDR3 nucleotides: TGTGCCAGCAGAAACGGAGTTCCCCAATATTTT.

This clonotype was picked up a small number of times. V usage is TRBV7-2 and J usage is TRBJ1-3; no clear D gene. Germline V gene sequence: CDR1 SGHTA, CDR2 FQGNSA. V lost 2 bases and J lost 2, with 13 bases in between. The CDR3 sequence is 16 residues long. Here the CDR3 reads CASSLKALGAGNTIYF. The CDR3 DNA reads TGTGCCAGCAGCTTAAAGGCCCTTGGGGCTGGAAACACCATATATTTT.

The sample holds a few counts of this clonotype. The genes are TRBV6-2 or TRBV6-3 and TRBJ1-5; D is unclear. The length of the CDR3 is 12 residues. Trimming left V 0 bases short and J 9 bases short, with 6 bases between. CDR1 is MNHEY and CDR2 is SVGEGT in the germline V gene. The CDR3 region has the DNA TGTGCCAGCAGTTACTCGATTGGGCCCCAGCATTTT. Translating it yields CASSYSIGPQHF.